The 22 T cell receptor beta chains in this list originate from one sample, sequenced in a study of CD8 T cells in Susac syndrome. With random hexamers, about 0.5 to 1 ug RNA was reverse transcribed. TCRdb re-called the immunoSEQ multiplex PCR reads through MiXCR, storing one row per CDR3 protein. The sample lists about 280,000 distinct CDR3 sequences, approximately 85% occurring once. Sequenced input: CD8+ T cells from PBMCs. Receptors originate from a human donor with multiple sclerosis.

CDR3 coding DNA: TGTGCCAGCAGTTTGTTCGGGGGCCTAGCCAAAAACATTCAGTACTTC. Amino acid sequence: CASSLFGGLAKNIQYF. The J gene is TRBJ2-4, the V gene TRBV28; D may correspond to TRBD1 or TRBD2 (6 bases each). V gave up 3 bases and J gave up 0 bases, with 12 bases separating them. Germline CDR1 MDHEN, CDR2 SYDVKM. This CDR3 region has 16 residues. Looking up the rest from reference TRBV28 and TRBJ2-4 gives the full variable domain: DVKVTQSSRYLVKRTGEKVFLECVQDMDHENMFWYRQDPGLGLRLIYFSYDVKMKEKGDIPEGYSVSREKKERFSLILESASTNQTSMYLCASSLFGGLAKNIQYFGAGTRLSVL.

This sequence joins TRBV27 and TRBJ2-1; D possibly uses TRBD1 or TRBD2 (6 bases each). With 0 bases removed from V and 5 bases from J, the gap between germline ends came to 14 bases. Germline V gene lookup returns CDR1 MNHEY and CDR2 SMNVEV (reference sequence). The CDR3 contains 16 residues. The CDR3 loop is CASSLSRGDADNEQFF. The CDR3 DNA follows: TGTGCCAGCAGTTTATCGAGGGGGGACGCGGACAATGAGCAGTTCTTC.

The chain recombines TRBV7-8 with TRBJ2-7; TRBD1 is a possible D gene (5 bases). Between the trimmed V and J ends, which lost 3 bases and 0 bases, there was a span of 15 bases. CDR1 is SGHVS and CDR2 is FQNEAQ in the germline V gene. This CDR3 is built from 16 residues. In DNA, the CDR3 is TGTGCCAGCAGCTTGCCCGGACAAGGGAACTCCTACGAGCAGTACTTC. This gives the protein CASSLPGQGNSYEQYF.

The rearrangement links TRBV29-1 to TRBJ2-1; D possibly corresponds to TRBD2 (6 bases). Trimming removed 3 bases at V and 0 bases at J, with 18 bases between. Germline V gene lookup returns CDR1 SQVTM and CDR2 ANQGSEA. The CDR3 length is 17 residues. The CDR3 loop reads CSVDILADIHSYNEQFF. The CDR3, as DNA: TGCAGCGTTGATATATTAGCGGATATCCACTCCTACAATGAGCAGTTCTTC.

The chain carries TRBV27 and TRBJ2-1; D gene ambiguous. The CDR3 runs 12 residues. The germline CDR1 and CDR2 sequences are MNHEY and SMNVEV (reference sequence). With 4 bases removed from V and 7 bases from J, the gap between germline ends came to 8 bases. Written as DNA, the CDR3 is TGTGCCAGCAGTTCGCGCCTAAATGAGCAGTTCTTC. Its translation is CASSSRLNEQFF.

For this clonotype: The missing conserved phenylalanine or tryptophan at the end of this CDR3 makes a read error likely. The V call is TRBV7-9, the J call TRBJ1-1; D may be TRBD1 (5 bases). Germline CDR1 is SEHNR and CDR2 is FQNEAQ (reference sequence). This CDR3 is 15 amino acids long. The V end lost 3 bases, the J end lost 1 base, and 12 bases lay between the germline ends. The DNA for the CDR3 is TGTGCCAGCAGCTTCACTCGGGGCAGGAACACTGAAGCTTTCCTT. This encodes CASSFTRGRNTEAFL.

The rearrangement joins TRBV2 to TRBJ1-1; D is unclear. Germline lookup yields CDR1 SNHLY and CDR2 FYNNEI. With 3 bases removed from V and 2 bases from J, the gap between germline ends came to 7 bases. The CDR3 extends over 13 amino acids. This CDR3 reads CASSEYRNTEAFF. The CDR3, as DNA: TGTGCCAGCAGTGAGTACAGAAACACTGAAGCTTTCTTT.

This chain joins TRBV7-9 and TRBJ1-2, with TRBD1 as a possible D gene (5 bases). The CDR3 extends over 14 amino acids. The germline V and J ends were trimmed by 9 bases and 5 bases, with 19 bases remaining between them. Germline CDR1 and CDR2: SEHNR and FQNEAQ (reference sequence). DNA of the CDR3: TGTGCCAGTACGGGGAGGGACCAAACTTATGGCTACACCTTC. It specifies CASTGRDQTYGYTF.

The rearrangement joins TRBV7-9 to TRBJ2-7; D not certain. CDR1 SEHNR and CDR2 FQNEAQ come from the germline V gene (reference sequence). This CDR3 contains 12 residues. The V gene lost 7 bases and the J gene lost 6 bases, with 13 bases spanning the gap. The CDR3 spells CASTSDRSEQYF. The CDR3 bases are TGTGCCAGCACCTCAGACCGGTCCGAGCAGTACTTC.

The J gene is TRBJ2-2, the V gene TRBV24-1; no definite D call. The germline V gene encodes CDR1 KGHDR and CDR2 SFDVKD. V lost 7 bases to trimming and J lost 3 bases, with 8 bases between them. This CDR3 spans 13 amino acids. The CDR3 DNA follows: TGTGCCACCAGGGACGGCGACACCGGGGAGCTGTTTTTT. Translated, it gives CATRDGDTGELFF.

V and J are TRBV29-1 and TRBJ1-2; TRBD1 matches at 10 bases. This CDR3 is 14 amino acids long. CDR1 is SQVTM, CDR2 ANQGSEA, per germline. V shed 7 bases, J shed 0 bases, and the junction held 5 bases outside the gene matches. The DNA of the CDR3 is TGCAGCGCCCGACAGGGGGCCCCTAACTATGGCTACACCTTC. This translates into CSARQGAPNYGYTF.

This clonotype was counted only a few times. The genes are TRBV7-2 and TRBJ2-1; 12 nucleotides agree with TRBD2. Germline V gene lookup returns CDR1 SGHTA and CDR2 FQGNSA. V shed 5 bases, J shed 7 bases, and the junction held 6 bases outside the gene matches. This CDR3 has 15 residues. Written as DNA, the CDR3 is TGTGCCAGCAGCCCAACTAGCGGGAGGCGGAATGAGCAGTTCTTC. This translates into CASSPTSGRRNEQFF.

This clonotype was detected a few times. This sequence joins TRBV27 and TRBJ2-1; 7 bases agree with TRBD2. This CDR3 has 14 residues. CDR1 and CDR2 from the germline V gene are MNHEY and SMNVEV (reference sequence). V shed 6 bases, J shed 4 bases, and the junction held 6 bases outside the gene matches. The CDR3 DNA sequence: TGTGCCAGCAGCGGCGGGGGTGGGTACAATGAGCAGTTCTTC. Translated: CASSGGGGYNEQFF.

The rearrangement uses TRBV11-2 and TRBJ2-5; D ambiguous. Germline V CDR1 and CDR2: SGHAT, FQNNGV. V dropped 0 bases and J dropped 5 bases, with 7 bases sitting between them. CDR3 size: 13 residues. CDR3 DNA sequence: TGTGCCAGCAGCTTAGATCCGGTGGAGACCCAGTACTTC. It is translated as CASSLDPVETQYF.

The CDR3 loop is CASSNRQTYEQYF. The CDR3 nucleotides are TGTGCCAGCAGCAACCGACAAACCTACGAGCAGTACTTC. J is TRBJ2-7 and V is TRBV7-9; D remains ambiguous. CDR1 SEHNR and CDR2 FQNEAQ come from the germline V gene (reference sequence). V was pared by 5 bases and J by 2 bases, with 10 bases between. The CDR3 is 13 amino acids.

The V gene is TRBV5-1, the J gene TRBJ2-7; the D is unclear. CDR1 is SGHRS, CDR2 YFSETQ, per germline. The length of the CDR3 is 13 residues. V was cut by 3 bases and J by 3 bases, with 10 bases left in between. CDR3 sequence (DNA): TGCGCCAGCAGCTCCCTGCCTGACTACGAGCAGTACTTC. Its protein product is CASSSLPDYEQYF.

This chain links TRBV29-1 with TRBJ1-1; D remains unclear. CDR1 SQVTM and CDR2 ANQGSEA come from the germline V gene. The CDR3 has 12 residues. V shed 4 bases and J shed 5 bases, with 11 bases lying between them. CDR3 DNA sequence: TGCAGCGTTGCCCACGGGCAGACTGAAGCTTTCTTT. Encoded protein: CSVAHGQTEAFF.

The V call is TRBV5-6, the J call TRBJ2-7; the D is unclear. Germline lookup yields CDR1 SGHDT and CDR2 YYEEEE. CDR3 size: 13 residues. The V and J ends lost 6 bases and 0 bases respectively, with 10 bases between them. In DNA, the CDR3 is TGTGCCAGCAACCAATCCCCCTCCTACGAGCAGTACTTC. This encodes CASNQSPSYEQYF.

The V call is TRBV7-3, the J call TRBJ1-6, with D maybe TRBD1 (5 bases). The CDR3 consists of 14 residues. The V end lost 4 bases, the J end lost 7 bases, and 11 bases lay between the germline ends. Germline V gene data show CDR1 as SGHTA and CDR2 as FQGTGA. CDR3 nucleotide sequence: TGTGCCAGCAGCTCGACGGGGGGGAATTCACCCCTCCACTTT. Its translation is CASSSTGGNSPLHF.

The genes are TRBV6-1 and TRBJ2-1; D perhaps matches TRBD1 (6 bases). The germline CDR1 and CDR2 sequences are MNHNS and SASEGT. With 2 bases removed from V and 2 bases from J, the gap between germline ends came to 13 bases. There are 16 residues in the CDR3. CDR3: CASSELGHTPYNEQFF. CDR3 coding DNA: TGTGCCAGCAGTGAACTGGGACATACTCCCTACAATGAGCAGTTCTTC.

The V call is TRBV28, the J call TRBJ2-7, with D perhaps being TRBD1 or TRBD2 (5 bases each). With 3 bases removed from V and 3 bases from J, the gap between germline ends came to 18 bases. The CDR3 loop spans 16 amino acids. Germline CDR1 is MDHEN and CDR2 is SYDVKM. The DNA for the CDR3 is TGTGCCAGCAGTTTTTTCGGGACGGCAGCGGTCTACGAGCAGTACTTC. Translation: CASSFFGTAAVYEQYF.

The V and J genes are TRBV7-9 and TRBJ2-5; D is perhaps TRBD1 (6 bases). Looked up from germline, CDR1 is SEHNR and CDR2 is FQNEAQ (reference sequence). CDR3 length equals 14 residues. V lost 5 bases and J lost 4, with 14 bases in between. CDR3 DNA: TGTGCCAGCAGCGGAGACAGGTCCTCAGAGACCCAGTACTTC. It is translated as CASSGDRSSETQYF.